Listed below are T cell receptor beta chains from one sample, sequenced in a study of blood T cell repertoires in COVID-19. Produced via immunoSEQ multiplex PCR; TCRdb's table is partial and in-frame only. Of about 120,000 clones in the sample, 85% to 90% are singletons; the top ten hold 3.8%. The sequencing sample was made of peripheral blood. The receptor set was obtained from a woman in her sixties with COVID-19, enrolled during active disease. Each CDR3 is given with its conserved first and last residue. A D gene is named only where the DNA matches it firmly. Part of the rows lack a size; the others show once, few, many or a class for expanded clones.

CDR3: CASSLDGQGADTQYF; DNA: TGCGCCAGCAGCTTAGACGGACAGGGGGCAGATACGCAGTATTTT; D: TRBD1; size: NA; J: TRBJ2-3; V: TRBV5-1
CDR3: CASSLQTGAGNTIYF; DNA: TGTGCCAGCTCACTTCAAACGGGAGCTGGAAACACCATATATTTT; D: NA; size: NA; J: TRBJ1-3; V: TRBV18
CDR3: CASSYSPWAGGGEQYF; DNA: TGTGCCAGCAGTTACTCACCCTGGGCAGGGGGTGGCGAGCAGTACTTC; D: TRBD1; size: once; J: TRBJ2-7; V: TRBV6-5
CDR3: CASSGSTDSPYGYTF; DNA: TGTGCCAGCTCCGGGAGCACCGACAGCCCCTATGGCTACACCTTC; D: NA; size: NA; J: TRBJ1-2; V: TRBV18
CDR3: CASSINPGANYGYTF; DNA: TGTGCCAGTAGTATAAATCCCGGAGCTAACTATGGCTACACCTTC; D: NA; size: few; J: TRBJ1-2; V: TRBV19
CDR3: CASRAQGDTEAFF; DNA: TGTGCCAGCAGGGCCCAGGGTGACACTGAAGCTTTCTTT; D: NA; size: NA; J: TRBJ1-1; V: TRBV6-5
CDR3: CASSVRTARSSGNTIYF; DNA: TGTGCCAGCAGTGTGCGGACAGCTAGGTCCTCTGGAAACACCATATATTTT; D: NA; size: NA; J: TRBJ1-3; V: TRBV25-1
CDR3: CASSELAGNLYGYTF; DNA: TGTGCCAGCAGTGAACTGGCAGGGAATCTCTATGGCTACACCTTC; D: NA; size: NA; J: TRBJ1-2; V: TRBV2
CDR3: CASSPFRGPDTEAFF; DNA: TGTGCCAGCTCACCGTTCAGGGGGCCTGACACTGAAGCTTTCTTT; D: TRBD1; size: NA; J: TRBJ1-1; V: TRBV18
CDR3: CASSPGQFSSPLHF; DNA: TGTGCCAGCAGCCCGGGACAGTTTTCTTCACCCCTCCACTTT; D: TRBD1; size: NA; J: TRBJ1-6; V: TRBV9
CDR3: CASSRDRGDYGYTF; DNA: TGCGCCAGCAGCCGGGACAGGGGTGACTATGGCTACACCTTC; D: TRBD1; size: NA; J: TRBJ1-2; V: TRBV4-3
CDR3: CASNRGAYYEQYF; DNA: TGTGCCAGCAATCGGGGGGCCTACTACGAGCAGTACTTC; D: NA; size: NA; J: TRBJ2-7; V: TRBV2
CDR3: CASSLGPQGFF; DNA: TGTGCCAGCAGCTTGGGCCCTCAGGGGTTCTTC; D: NA; size: NA; J: TRBJ2-1; V: TRBV5-6
CDR3: CASSQDRRQNTEAFF; DNA: TGTGCCAGCAGCCAAGATCGGCGGCAGAACACTGAAGCTTTCTTT; D: NA; size: few; J: TRBJ1-1; V: TRBV14
CDR3: CASSQEGPSTDTQYF; DNA: TGTGCCAGCAGCCAGGAGGGGCCTAGCACAGATACGCAGTATTTT; D: NA; size: NA; J: TRBJ2-3; V: TRBV5-4
CDR3: CASSLGNSGGARETQYF; DNA: TGTGCCAGCAGCTTAGGGAATAGCGGGGGGGCCAGGGAGACCCAGTACTTC; D: TRBD2; size: once; J: TRBJ2-5; V: TRBV11-2
CDR3: CASSLSGSGGTTDTQYF; DNA: TGCGCCAGCAGCTTGTCAGGGTCCGGGGGGACCACAGATACGCAGTATTTT; D: TRBD2; size: once; J: TRBJ2-3; V: TRBV5-1